Sequencing of this TCR beta chain was carried out in a study of cytomegalovirus exposure and HLA in healthy donors. Study-level points and caveats: Some public TCRs appeared in many individuals, while most sequences were rare. TCR beta sequences reportedly predicted most subjects' HLA-A and HLA-B alleles accurately. In an earlier analysis, productive rearrangement rates for most beta V segments clustered near 90% or 30%.

Trimming took 5 bases from V and 2 from J; bases not matched to a gene: 7. CDR3 length: 16 amino acids. Germline CDR1 and CDR2: MNHEY and SMNVEV (reference sequence). Vbeta (60) and Jbeta (13) primers were used in the PCR. TCRdb's table, derived via immunoSEQ multiplex PCR, lists solely in-frame clones and lacks some. The sample has under 200,000 clones; over 70% are singletons. For this clone: Antigen specificity is unknown.

Sequencing input: PBMCs. The clonotype originates from a woman in her fifties or sixties in good health and CMV-seronegative. The chain carries TRBV27 and TRBJ2-3; TRBD2 agrees at 10 bases. The DNA of the CDR3 is TGTGCCAGCAGTCCGCAGCGGGGGGGCCTCACAGATACGCAGTATTTT. It yields the protein CASSPQRGGLTDTQYF.